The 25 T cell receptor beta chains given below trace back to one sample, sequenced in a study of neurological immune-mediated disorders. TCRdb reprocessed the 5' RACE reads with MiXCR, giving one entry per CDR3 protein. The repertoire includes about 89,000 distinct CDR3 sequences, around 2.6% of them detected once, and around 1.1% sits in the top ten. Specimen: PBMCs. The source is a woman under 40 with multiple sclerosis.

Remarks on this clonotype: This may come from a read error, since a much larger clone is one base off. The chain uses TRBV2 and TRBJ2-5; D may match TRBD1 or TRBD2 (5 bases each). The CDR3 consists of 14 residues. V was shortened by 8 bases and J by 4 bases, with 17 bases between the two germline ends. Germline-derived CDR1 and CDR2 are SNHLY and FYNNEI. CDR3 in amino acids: CASGSDRGGETQYF. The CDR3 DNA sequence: TGTGCCAGCGGATCTGACCGGGGCGGAGAGACCCAGTACTTC.

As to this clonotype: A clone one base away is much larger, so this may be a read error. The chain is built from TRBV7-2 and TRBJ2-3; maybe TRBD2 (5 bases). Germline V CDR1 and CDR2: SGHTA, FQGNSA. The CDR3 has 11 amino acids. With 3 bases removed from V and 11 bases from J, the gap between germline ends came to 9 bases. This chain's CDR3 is CASSLGRKQYF. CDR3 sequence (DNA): TGTGCCAGCAGCTTGGGGAGAAAGCAGTATTTT. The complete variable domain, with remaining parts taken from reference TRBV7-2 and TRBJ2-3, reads GAGVSQSPSNKVTEKGKDVELRCDPISGHTALYWYRQSLGQGLEFLIYFQGNSAPDKSGLPSDRFSAERTGGSVSTLTIQRTQQEDSAVYLCASSLGRKQYFGPGTRLTVL.

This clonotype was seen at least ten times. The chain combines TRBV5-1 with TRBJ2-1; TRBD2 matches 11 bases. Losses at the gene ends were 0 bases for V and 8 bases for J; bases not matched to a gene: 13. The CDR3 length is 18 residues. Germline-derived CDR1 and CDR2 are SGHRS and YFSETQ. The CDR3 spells CASSLGDLAGGPGDEQFF. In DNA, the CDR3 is TGCGCCAGCAGCTTGGGGGACTTAGCGGGAGGGCCTGGGGATGAGCAGTTCTTC.

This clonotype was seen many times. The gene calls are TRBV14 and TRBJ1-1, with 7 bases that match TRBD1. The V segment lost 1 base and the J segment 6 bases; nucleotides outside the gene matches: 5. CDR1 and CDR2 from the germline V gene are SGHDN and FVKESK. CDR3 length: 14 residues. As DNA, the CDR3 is TGTGCCAGCAGCCAAGCCTACGGACAGGCTGAAGCTTTCTTT. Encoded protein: CASSQAYGQAEAFF.

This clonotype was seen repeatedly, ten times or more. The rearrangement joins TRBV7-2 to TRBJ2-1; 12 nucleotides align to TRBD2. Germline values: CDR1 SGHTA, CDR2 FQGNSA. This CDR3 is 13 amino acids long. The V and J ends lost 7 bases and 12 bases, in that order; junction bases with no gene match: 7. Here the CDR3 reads CASTASGRAAQFF. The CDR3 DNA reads TGTGCCAGCACGGCTAGCGGGAGGGCCGCGCAGTTCTTC. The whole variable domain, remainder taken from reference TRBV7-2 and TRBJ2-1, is GAGVSQSPSNKVTEKGKDVELRCDPISGHTALYWYRQSLGQGLEFLIYFQGNSAPDKSGLPSDRFSAERTGGSVSTLTIQRTQQEDSAVYLCASTASGRAAQFFGPGTRLTVL.

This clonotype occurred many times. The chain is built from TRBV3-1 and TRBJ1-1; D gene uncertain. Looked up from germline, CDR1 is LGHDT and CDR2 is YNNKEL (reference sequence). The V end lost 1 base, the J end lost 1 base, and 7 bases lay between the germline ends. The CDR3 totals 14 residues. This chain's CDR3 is CASSQVRGNTEAFF. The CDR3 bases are TGTGCCAGCAGCCAAGTTCGGGGGAACACTGAAGCTTTCTTT.

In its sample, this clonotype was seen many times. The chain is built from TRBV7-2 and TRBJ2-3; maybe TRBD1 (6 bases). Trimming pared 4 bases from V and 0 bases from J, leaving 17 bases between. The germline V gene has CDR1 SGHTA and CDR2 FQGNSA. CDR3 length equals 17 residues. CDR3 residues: CASSYLLGATSTDTQYF. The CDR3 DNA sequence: TGTGCCAGCAGCTACCTCCTGGGGGCAACTAGCACAGATACGCAGTATTTT.

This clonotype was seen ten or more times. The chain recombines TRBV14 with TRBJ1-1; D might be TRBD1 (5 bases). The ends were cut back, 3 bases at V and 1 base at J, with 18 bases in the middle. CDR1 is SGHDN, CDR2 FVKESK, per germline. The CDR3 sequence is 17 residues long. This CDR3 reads CASSHSTAGERNTEAFF. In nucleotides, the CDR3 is TGTGCCAGCAGCCACTCGACAGCCGGTGAAAGGAACACTGAAGCTTTCTTT.

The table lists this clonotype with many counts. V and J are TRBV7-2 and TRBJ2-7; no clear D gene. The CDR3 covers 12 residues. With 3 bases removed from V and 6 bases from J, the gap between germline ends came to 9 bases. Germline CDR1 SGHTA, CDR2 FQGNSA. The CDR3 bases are TGTGCCAGCAGCTTCTTTGTATCCGAGCAGTACTTC. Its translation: CASSFFVSEQYF.

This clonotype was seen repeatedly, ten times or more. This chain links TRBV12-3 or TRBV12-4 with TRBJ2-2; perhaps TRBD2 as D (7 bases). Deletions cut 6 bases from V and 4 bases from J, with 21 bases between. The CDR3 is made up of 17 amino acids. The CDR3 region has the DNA TGTGCCAGCAGCCCGGTAGGGGGGGGAGGGAGCACCGGGGAGCTGTTTTTT. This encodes CASSPVGGGGSTGELFF.

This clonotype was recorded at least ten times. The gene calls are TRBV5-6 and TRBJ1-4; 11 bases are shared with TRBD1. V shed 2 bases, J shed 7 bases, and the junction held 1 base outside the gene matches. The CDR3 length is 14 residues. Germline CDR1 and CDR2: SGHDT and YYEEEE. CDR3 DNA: TGTGCCAGCAGCTTTGGGACAGGGGGTGAAAAACTGTTTTTT. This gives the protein CASSFGTGGEKLFF. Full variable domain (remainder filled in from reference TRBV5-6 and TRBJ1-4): DAGVTQSPTHLIKTRGQQVTLRCSPKSGHDTVSWYQQALGQGPQFIFQYYEEEERQRGNFPDRFSGHQFPNYSSELNVNALLLGDSALYLCASSFGTGGEKLFFGSGTQLSVL.

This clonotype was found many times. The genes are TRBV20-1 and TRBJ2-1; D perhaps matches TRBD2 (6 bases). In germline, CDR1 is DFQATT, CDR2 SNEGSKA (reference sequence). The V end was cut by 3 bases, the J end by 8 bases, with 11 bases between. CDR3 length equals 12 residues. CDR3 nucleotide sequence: TGCAGTGCTAGTGTCGGGAGTGATGAGCAGTTCTTC. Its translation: CSASVGSDEQFF.

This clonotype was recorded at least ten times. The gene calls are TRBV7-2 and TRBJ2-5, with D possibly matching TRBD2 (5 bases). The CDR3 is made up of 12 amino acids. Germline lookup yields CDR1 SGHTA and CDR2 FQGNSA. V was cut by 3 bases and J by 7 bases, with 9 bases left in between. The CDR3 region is CASSLSEGTQYF. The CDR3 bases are TGTGCCAGCAGCTTGAGCGAGGGGACCCAGTACTTC.

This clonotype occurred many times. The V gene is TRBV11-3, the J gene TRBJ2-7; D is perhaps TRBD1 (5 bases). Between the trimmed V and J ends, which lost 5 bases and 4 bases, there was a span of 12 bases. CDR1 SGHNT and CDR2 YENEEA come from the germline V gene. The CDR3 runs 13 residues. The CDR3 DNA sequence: TGTGCCAGCAGCCCCCCCCAGGGATACGAGCAGTACTTC. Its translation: CASSPPQGYEQYF.

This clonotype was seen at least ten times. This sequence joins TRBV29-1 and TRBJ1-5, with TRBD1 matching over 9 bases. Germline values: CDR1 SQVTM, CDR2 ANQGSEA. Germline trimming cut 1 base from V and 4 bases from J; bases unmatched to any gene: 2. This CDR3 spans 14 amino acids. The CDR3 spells CSVEGGTGNQPQHF. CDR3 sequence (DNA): TGCAGCGTTGAAGGAGGGACAGGGAATCAGCCCCAGCATTTT.

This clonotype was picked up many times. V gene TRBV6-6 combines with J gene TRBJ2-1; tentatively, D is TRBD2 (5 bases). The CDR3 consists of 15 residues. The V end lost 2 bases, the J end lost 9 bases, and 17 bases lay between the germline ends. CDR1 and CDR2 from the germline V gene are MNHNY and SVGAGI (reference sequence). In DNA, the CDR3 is TGTGCCAGCAGTTACGCGAGGGTGGTTTCGTCTGAGCAGTTCTTC. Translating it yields CASSYARVVSSEQFF.

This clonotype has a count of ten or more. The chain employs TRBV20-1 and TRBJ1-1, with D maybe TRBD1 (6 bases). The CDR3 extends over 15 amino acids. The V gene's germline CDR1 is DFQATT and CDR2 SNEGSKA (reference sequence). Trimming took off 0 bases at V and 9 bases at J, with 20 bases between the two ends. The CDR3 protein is CSARDRGARLDKAFF. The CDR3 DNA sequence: TGCAGTGCTAGAGATAGGGGGGCGCGGCTTGATAAAGCTTTCTTT.

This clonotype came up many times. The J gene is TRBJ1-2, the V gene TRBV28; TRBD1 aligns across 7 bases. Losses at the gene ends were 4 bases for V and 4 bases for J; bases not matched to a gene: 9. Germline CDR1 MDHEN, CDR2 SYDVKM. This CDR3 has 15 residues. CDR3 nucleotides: TGTGCCAGCAGTTCCGCGGGACAGAGTCCCTATGGCTACACCTTC. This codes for CASSSAGQSPYGYTF.

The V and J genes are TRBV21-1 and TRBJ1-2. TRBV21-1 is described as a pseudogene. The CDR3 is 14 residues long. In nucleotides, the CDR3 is TGTGCCAGCAGCAAATCAGGCCAAGGCTATGGCTACACCTTC. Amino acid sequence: CASSKSGQGYGYTF.

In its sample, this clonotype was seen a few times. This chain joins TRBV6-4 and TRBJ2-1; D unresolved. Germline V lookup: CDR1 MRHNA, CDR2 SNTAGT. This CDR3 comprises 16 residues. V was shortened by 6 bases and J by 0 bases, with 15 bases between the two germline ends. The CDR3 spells CASRTAQPHSYNEQFF. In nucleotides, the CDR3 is TGTGCCAGCAGGACGGCCCAGCCTCACTCCTACAATGAGCAGTTCTTC.

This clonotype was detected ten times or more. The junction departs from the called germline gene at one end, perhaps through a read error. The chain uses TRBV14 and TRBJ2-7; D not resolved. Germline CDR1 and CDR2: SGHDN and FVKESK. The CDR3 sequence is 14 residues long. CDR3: CASSQGARSSEQYF. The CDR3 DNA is TGTGCCAGCAGCCAAGGCGCACGTTCCTCCGAGCAGTACTTC.

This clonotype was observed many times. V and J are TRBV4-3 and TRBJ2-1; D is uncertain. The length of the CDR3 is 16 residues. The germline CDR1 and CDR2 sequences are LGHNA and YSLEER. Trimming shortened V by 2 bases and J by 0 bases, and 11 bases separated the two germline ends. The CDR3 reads CASSQTNPGSYNEQFF. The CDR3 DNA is TGCGCCAGCAGCCAAACTAACCCGGGCTCCTACAATGAGCAGTTCTTC.

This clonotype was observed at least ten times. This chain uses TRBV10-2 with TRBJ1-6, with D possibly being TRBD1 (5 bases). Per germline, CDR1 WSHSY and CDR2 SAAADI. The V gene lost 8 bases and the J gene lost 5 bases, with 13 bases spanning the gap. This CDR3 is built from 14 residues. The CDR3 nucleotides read TGCGCCAGCGCCTCCGGGACGGATAATTCACCCCTCCACTTT. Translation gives CASASGTDNSPLHF.

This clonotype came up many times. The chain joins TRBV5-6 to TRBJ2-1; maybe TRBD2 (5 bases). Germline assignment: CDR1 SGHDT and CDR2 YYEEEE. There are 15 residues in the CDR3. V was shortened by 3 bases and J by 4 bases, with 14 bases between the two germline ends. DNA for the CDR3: TGTGCCAGCAGCTCGAGCGGAGGCCTATACAATGAGCAGTTCTTC. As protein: CASSSSGGLYNEQFF.

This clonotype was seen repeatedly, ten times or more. The CDR3 reads CASSLSHQVMQTQYF. CDR3 bases: TGTGCCAGCAGTTTATCACATCAGGTTATGCAGACCCAGTACTTC. The V call is TRBV27, the J call TRBJ2-5; no definite D call. CDR1 and CDR2 from the germline V gene are MNHEY and SMNVEV (reference sequence). Trimming pared 0 bases from V and 6 bases from J, leaving 14 bases between. The CDR3 runs 15 residues.